The 8 T cell receptor beta chains below come from one sample, sequenced in a study of vaccination effects on CD4 cells after COVID-19. These TCRs are of unknown antigen specificity. The repertoire was sequenced with immunoSEQ multiplex PCR; TCRdb's copy has only in-frame clones and lacks some. There are just over 30,000 clones in the sample; roughly 62% occur only once, and around 27% lies in the top ten. Before sequencing, viral peptide pools were used by the ViraFEST assay to expand antigen-specific CD4+ T cells. Once cultured for around 11 days, the cells underwent separation to obtain CD4+ T cells. The material sequenced was CD4+ T cells from PBMCs cultured with HCoV-229E spike peptides, taken before COVID-19 vaccination. These receptors were collected from a human donor who received a COVID-19 vaccine.

This clone was seen just once. The rearrangement links TRBV7-3 to TRBJ2-5; TRBD1 matches at 7 bases. The CDR3 runs 13 residues. V trimming: 4 bases; J trimming: 5 bases; junction bases outside the gene matches: 4. Germline CDR1 SGHTA, CDR2 FQGTGA. Here the CDR3 DNA reads TGTGCCAGCAGCTCGACAGGGACCGAGACCCAGTACTTC. Protein: CASSSTGTETQYF.

The chain combines TRBV2 with TRBJ2-1; the match to TRBD1 covers 11 bases. The CDR3 runs 18 residues. The germline V gene encodes CDR1 SNHLY and CDR2 FYNNEI. Trimming cost V 5 bases and J 9 bases; bases outside gene matches: 18. The CDR3 DNA reads TGTGCCAGCAGTTCTTTTTGGGCGGGACAGGGGGGATCAGGTGAGCAGTTCTTC. Its translation is CASSSFWAGQGGSGEQFF.

The sample holds a few counts of this clone. V is TRBV9 and J is TRBJ2-3; either TRBD1 or TRBD2 may fit D (5 bases each). There are 14 residues in the CDR3. Germline V lookup: CDR1 SGDLS, CDR2 YYNGEE. The germline V and J ends were trimmed by 4 bases and 13 bases, with 22 bases remaining between them. The CDR3 DNA is TGTGCCAGCAGCCGGGACCCAACGGCTAGGTTCAAGTATTTT. It translates to CASSRDPTARFKYF.

The chain joins TRBV2 to TRBJ1-1; D might be TRBD1 (5 bases). CDR1 and CDR2 (germline): SNHLY, FYNNEI. V lost 10 bases to trimming and J lost 8 bases, with 20 bases between them. The CDR3 has 13 amino acids. In nucleotides, the CDR3 is TGTGCCACTTCGTCGGGGCTTCGGATGGAAGCTTTCTTT. Translated, it gives CATSSGLRMEAFF.

This clone was found a few times. The V and J genes are TRBV19 and TRBJ2-2, with TRBD1 identical over 8 bases. CDR1 LNHDA and CDR2 SQIVND come from the germline V gene (reference sequence). The CDR3 runs to 15 residues. Trimming took 5 bases from V and 7 from J; bases not matched to a gene: 9. The CDR3 coding sequence is TGTGCCAGTAGTCCACAGGGGGGATTGGGCGGGGAGCTGTTTTTT. It specifies CASSPQGGLGGELFF.

There are a few counts of this clone. This sequence joins TRBV3-1 (or the pseudogene TRBV3-2) and TRBJ1-2; 7 nucleotides match TRBD1. The germline V gene has CDR1 LGHDT and CDR2 YNNKEL (reference sequence). Trimming cost V 5 bases and J 4 bases; bases outside gene matches: 10. The length of the CDR3 is 15 residues. The CDR3 DNA is TGTGCCAGCAGCGAAGTCCCGACAGGGTCCTATGGCTACACCTTC. This translates into CASSEVPTGSYGYTF.

The rearrangement uses TRBV19 and TRBJ2-2, with D possibly matching TRBD2 (6 bases). The CDR3 consists of 17 residues. Germline V gene lookup returns CDR1 LNHDA and CDR2 SQIVND (reference sequence). V was clipped by 6 bases and J by 8 bases, with 25 bases between them. CDR3 protein: CASSLSPKGPRGGELFF. In nucleotides, the CDR3 is TGTGCCAGTAGCTTATCCCCAAAGGGCCCTCGGGGGGGGGAGCTGTTTTTT.

Here the CDR3 reads CASDPGRTGELFF. The CDR3 nucleotides read TGTGCCAGCGACCCAGGACGCACCGGGGAGCTGTTTTTT. V gene TRBV2 combines with J gene TRBJ2-2; D gene unclear. Trimming took 8 bases from V and 4 from J, leaving 11 bases between them. Per the germline V gene, CDR1 is SNHLY and CDR2 is FYNNEI. This CDR3 has 13 residues.